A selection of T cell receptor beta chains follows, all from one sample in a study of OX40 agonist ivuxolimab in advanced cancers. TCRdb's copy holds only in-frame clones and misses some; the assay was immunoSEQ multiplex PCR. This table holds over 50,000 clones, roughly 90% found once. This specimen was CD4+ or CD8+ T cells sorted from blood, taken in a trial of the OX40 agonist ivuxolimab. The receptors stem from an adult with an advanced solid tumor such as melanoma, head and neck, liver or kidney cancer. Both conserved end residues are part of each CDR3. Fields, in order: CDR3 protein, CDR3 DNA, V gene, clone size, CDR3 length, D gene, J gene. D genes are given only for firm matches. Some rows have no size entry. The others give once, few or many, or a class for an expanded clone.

CDR3aa: CASSLRLAGGEQYF; CDR3nt: TGTGCCAGCAGCTTAAGGCTAGCGGGAGGAGAGCAGTACTTC; v_gene: TRBV7-9; abundance: -; len: 14; d_gene: TRBD2; j_gene: TRBJ2-7
CDR3aa: CASSFRTVSNYNEQFF; CDR3nt: TGTGCCAGCAGCTTCCGGACCGTTTCTAATTACAATGAGCAGTTCTTC; v_gene: TRBV7-2; abundance: -; len: 16; d_gene: -; j_gene: TRBJ2-1
CDR3aa: CASSQGRNEKLFF; CDR3nt: TGTGCCAGCAGCCAGGGACGGAATGAAAAACTGTTTTTT; v_gene: TRBV4-2; abundance: once; len: 13; d_gene: -; j_gene: TRBJ1-4
CDR3aa: CASSRMGVWFF; CDR3nt: TGTGCCAGCAGCCGAATGGGTGTCTGGTTCTTC; v_gene: TRBV9; abundance: -; len: 11; d_gene: -; j_gene: TRBJ2-1
CDR3aa: CASSSKLDRNNEQFF; CDR3nt: TGCGCCAGTTCATCTAAACTAGACAGGAACAATGAGCAGTTCTTC; v_gene: TRBV5-1; abundance: -; len: 15; d_gene: -; j_gene: TRBJ2-1
CDR3aa: CASSARVESGVKETQYF; CDR3nt: TGTGCCAGCAGCGCACGAGTTGAAAGCGGGGTTAAAGAGACCCAGTACTTC; v_gene: TRBV7-6; abundance: -; len: 17; d_gene: TRBD2; j_gene: TRBJ2-5
CDR3aa: CASSGGSSNYGYTF; CDR3nt: TGTGCCAGCAGCGGGGGGAGTTCTAACTATGGCTACACCTTC; v_gene: TRBV9; abundance: -; len: 14; d_gene: -; j_gene: TRBJ1-2
CDR3aa: CASSFGTTYEQYF; CDR3nt: TGTGCCAGCAGCTTCGGGACCACATACGAGCAGTACTTC; v_gene: TRBV11-2; abundance: -; len: 13; d_gene: -; j_gene: TRBJ2-7
CDR3aa: CATRSGGRWDEQYF; CDR3nt: TGTGCCACCCGATCCGGGGGGCGATGGGACGAGCAGTACTTC; v_gene: TRBV19; abundance: -; len: 14; d_gene: -; j_gene: TRBJ2-7
CDR3aa: CASSLLGLAEGGNEQFF; CDR3nt: TGTGCCAGCAGCTTACTGGGACTAGCGGAAGGGGGGAATGAGCAGTTCTTC; v_gene: TRBV13; abundance: -; len: 17; d_gene: TRBD2; j_gene: TRBJ2-1
CDR3aa: CASRILWTSGRNEQFF; CDR3nt: TGTGCCAGCAGAATTTTATGGACTAGCGGGAGGAATGAGCAGTTCTTC; v_gene: TRBV25-1; abundance: -; len: 16; d_gene: TRBD2; j_gene: TRBJ2-1
CDR3aa: CASSSDRYLNEQYF; CDR3nt: TGTGCCAGCAGTTCAGACAGGTATCTCAACGAGCAGTACTTC; v_gene: TRBV28; abundance: -; len: 14; d_gene: -; j_gene: TRBJ2-7
CDR3aa: CASSPGGADTEAFF; CDR3nt: TGTGCCAGCTCACCAGGGGGGGCGGACACTGAAGCTTTCTTT; v_gene: TRBV18; abundance: -; len: 14; d_gene: -; j_gene: TRBJ1-1
CDR3aa: CASSADQVLRGQETQYF; CDR3nt: TGTGCCAGCAGCGCAGACCAGGTCCTCAGGGGCCAAGAGACCCAGTACTTC; v_gene: TRBV9; abundance: -; len: 17; d_gene: -; j_gene: TRBJ2-5
CDR3aa: CASSLVVPSYNEQFF; CDR3nt: TGTGCCAGCAGCTTAGTAGTTCCCTCCTACAATGAGCAGTTCTTC; v_gene: TRBV7-9; abundance: -; len: 15; d_gene: -; j_gene: TRBJ2-1
CDR3aa: CSAREGGGYTF; CDR3nt: TGCAGTGCTAGGGAAGGGGGTGGCTACACCTTC; v_gene: TRBV20-1; abundance: once; len: 11; d_gene: -; j_gene: TRBJ1-2
CDR3aa: CASSPWTGRDSNQPQHF; CDR3nt: TGTGCCAGCTCACCATGGACAGGGAGGGATAGCAATCAGCCCCAGCATTTT; v_gene: TRBV18; abundance: -; len: 17; d_gene: TRBD1; j_gene: TRBJ1-5
CDR3aa: CASSQRQAAWTGELFF; CDR3nt: TGCGCCAGCAGCCAACGTCAGGCGGCGTGGACCGGGGAGCTGTTTTTT; v_gene: TRBV4-1; abundance: -; len: 16; d_gene: -; j_gene: TRBJ2-2
CDR3aa: CASSFSVYEQYF; CDR3nt: TGTGCCAGCAGCTTTTCGGTCTACGAGCAGTACTTC; v_gene: TRBV7-8; abundance: -; len: 12; d_gene: -; j_gene: TRBJ2-7
CDR3aa: CAARGEGLNSPLHF; CDR3nt: TGTGCCGCCCGGGGAGAGGGGCTTAATTCACCCCTCCACTTT; v_gene: TRBV6-5; abundance: -; len: 14; d_gene: -; j_gene: TRBJ1-6
CDR3aa: CASSLGTGTDTQYF; CDR3nt: TGTGCCAGCAGTTTAGGTACAGGGACAGATACGCAGTATTTT; v_gene: TRBV28; abundance: -; len: 14; d_gene: -; j_gene: TRBJ2-3
CDR3aa: CASTLGGNTEAFF; CDR3nt: TGTGCCAGCACCTTGGGAGGGAACACTGAAGCTTTCTTT; v_gene: TRBV28; abundance: -; len: 13; d_gene: -; j_gene: TRBJ1-1
CDR3aa: CASSFSQGVDTQYF; CDR3nt: TGTGCCAGCAGTTTTAGTCAGGGGGTAGATACGCAGTATTTT; v_gene: TRBV6-6; abundance: -; len: 14; d_gene: TRBD1; j_gene: TRBJ2-3
CDR3aa: CSVVGASYNEQFF; CDR3nt: TGCAGCGTCGTAGGAGCGTCCTACAATGAGCAGTTCTTC; v_gene: TRBV29-1; abundance: -; len: 13; d_gene: -; j_gene: TRBJ2-1
CDR3aa: CASSLAPGNSYNEQFF; CDR3nt: TGCGCCAGCAGCTTGGCCCCAGGAAACTCCTACAATGAGCAGTTCTTC; v_gene: TRBV5-1; abundance: -; len: 16; d_gene: -; j_gene: TRBJ2-1
CDR3aa: CSASSGSLETQYF; CDR3nt: TGCAGCGCCAGTAGCGGGAGCTTAGAGACCCAGTACTTC; v_gene: TRBV29-1; abundance: -; len: 13; d_gene: TRBD2; j_gene: TRBJ2-5
CDR3aa: CASSLLLDRGQPQHF; CDR3nt: TGTGCCAGCAGCTTGTTGTTGGACAGGGGTCAGCCCCAGCATTTT; v_gene: TRBV5-6; abundance: once; len: 15; d_gene: TRBD1; j_gene: TRBJ1-5
CDR3aa: CAISESTRSETYEQYF; CDR3nt: TGTGCCATCAGTGAGTCGACGAGGTCCGAAACCTACGAGCAGTACTTC; v_gene: TRBV10-3; abundance: -; len: 16; d_gene: -; j_gene: TRBJ2-7
CDR3aa: CASSQGLAGVGEQFF; CDR3nt: TGCGCCAGCAGCCAAGGACTAGCGGGAGTGGGTGAGCAGTTCTTC; v_gene: TRBV5-1; abundance: -; len: 15; d_gene: TRBD2; j_gene: TRBJ2-1
CDR3aa: CSTQVSYNSPLHF; CDR3nt: TGTTCCACACAGGTCTCCTATAATTCACCCCTCCACTTT; v_gene: TRBV6-5; abundance: -; len: 13; d_gene: -; j_gene: TRBJ1-6
CDR3aa: CATSREGNENSPLHF; CDR3nt: TGTGCCACCAGCAGAGAGGGAAACGAGAATTCACCCCTCCACTTT; v_gene: TRBV15; abundance: -; len: 15; d_gene: -; j_gene: TRBJ1-6
CDR3aa: CAWSRLAGLYNEQFF; CDR3nt: TGTGCCTGGAGCCGACTAGCGGGTCTCTACAATGAGCAGTTCTTC; v_gene: TRBV30; abundance: -; len: 15; d_gene: TRBD2; j_gene: TRBJ2-1
CDR3aa: CASSQDIWDSYVDSNQPQHF; CDR3nt: TGTGCCAGCAGCCAAGATATTTGGGACAGCTACGTAGATAGCAATCAGCCCCAGCATTTT; v_gene: TRBV4-2; abundance: -; len: 20; d_gene: TRBD1; j_gene: TRBJ1-5
CDR3aa: CASSPAGGSTTGELFF; CDR3nt: TGTGCCAGCTCCCCAGCGGGAGGGAGTACCACCGGGGAGCTGTTTTTT; v_gene: TRBV18; abundance: -; len: 16; d_gene: TRBD2; j_gene: TRBJ2-2
CDR3aa: CASSSRVGENTEAFF; CDR3nt: TGTGCCAGCAGCTCTAGAGTGGGGGAGAACACTGAAGCTTTCTTT; v_gene: TRBV7-8; abundance: once; len: 15; d_gene: -; j_gene: TRBJ1-1
CDR3aa: CASSYQTYEQYF; CDR3nt: TGTGCCAGCTCATACCAAACCTACGAGCAGTACTTC; v_gene: TRBV18; abundance: -; len: 12; d_gene: -; j_gene: TRBJ2-7
CDR3aa: CASTGTINQPQHF; CDR3nt: TGTGCCAGCACGGGTACAATTAATCAGCCCCAGCATTTT; v_gene: TRBV28; abundance: few; len: 13; d_gene: -; j_gene: TRBJ1-5
CDR3aa: CASSVGSGTTVFSYNEQFF; CDR3nt: TGCGCCAGCAGTGTGGGGAGCGGGACGACAGTATTCTCCTACAATGAGCAGTTCTTC; v_gene: TRBV4-1; abundance: -; len: 19; d_gene: TRBD2; j_gene: TRBJ2-1
CDR3aa: CASSLDYGSGYEQYF; CDR3nt: TGTGCCAGCAGCTTAGACTACGGGTCTGGCTACGAGCAGTACTTC; v_gene: TRBV11-2; abundance: -; len: 15; d_gene: -; j_gene: TRBJ2-7
CDR3aa: CASSLTGGFQETQYF; CDR3nt: TGTGCCAGCAGCTTAACAGGGGGCTTTCAAGAGACCCAGTACTTC; v_gene: TRBV7-3; abundance: -; len: 15; d_gene: TRBD1; j_gene: TRBJ2-5
CDR3aa: CASSQDFRGGVNTEAFF; CDR3nt: TGCGCCAGCAGCCAAGATTTTAGGGGGGGGGTGAACACTGAAGCTTTCTTT; v_gene: TRBV4-3; abundance: -; len: 17; d_gene: -; j_gene: TRBJ1-1
CDR3aa: CASSFGDSYEQYF; CDR3nt: TGTGCCAGCAGTTTTGGTGACTCCTACGAGCAGTACTTC; v_gene: TRBV6-5; abundance: -; len: 13; d_gene: -; j_gene: TRBJ2-7
CDR3aa: CASSPVTSGAYEQYF; CDR3nt: TGTGCCAGCAGCCCGGTGACTAGCGGAGCCTACGAGCAGTACTTC; v_gene: TRBV5-4; abundance: once; len: 15; d_gene: TRBD2; j_gene: TRBJ2-7
CDR3aa: CASSLKGLGQETQYF; CDR3nt: TGTGCCAGCAGCTTAAAGGGTCTGGGCCAAGAGACCCAGTACTTC; v_gene: TRBV7-9; abundance: -; len: 15; d_gene: -; j_gene: TRBJ2-5
CDR3aa: CASSQVIIGLAGTYEQYF; CDR3nt: TGCGCCAGCAGCCAAGTTATTATAGGGCTAGCCGGAACCTACGAGCAGTACTTC; v_gene: TRBV4-3; abundance: once; len: 18; d_gene: -; j_gene: TRBJ2-7
CDR3aa: CASRLTGELFF; CDR3nt: TGTGCCAGCCGGCTCACCGGGGAGCTGTTTTTT; v_gene: TRBV7-9; abundance: -; len: 11; d_gene: -; j_gene: TRBJ2-2
CDR3aa: CASSSTGTSGIYEQYF; CDR3nt: TGTGCCAGCAGTTCTACCGGGACTAGCGGTATCTACGAGCAGTACTTC; v_gene: TRBV27; abundance: -; len: 16; d_gene: TRBD2; j_gene: TRBJ2-7
CDR3aa: CASSASLGRVTYEQYF; CDR3nt: TGTGCCAGCAGTGCCTCCCTGGGCAGGGTGACCTACGAGCAGTACTTC; v_gene: TRBV27; abundance: -; len: 16; d_gene: -; j_gene: TRBJ2-7
CDR3aa: CASSSTLGSKTGELFF; CDR3nt: TGTGCCAGCAGCTCCACCCTGGGCAGTAAAACCGGGGAGCTGTTTTTT; v_gene: TRBV13; abundance: -; len: 16; d_gene: -; j_gene: TRBJ2-2
CDR3aa: CASIGTLNTEAFF; CDR3nt: TGTGCCAGCATCGGGACACTGAACACTGAAGCTTTCTTT; v_gene: TRBV7-9; abundance: -; len: 13; d_gene: -; j_gene: TRBJ1-1
CDR3aa: CASSEFGTENTEAFF; CDR3nt: TGTGCCAGCAGTGAATTTGGTACAGAGAACACTGAAGCTTTCTTT; v_gene: TRBV25-1; abundance: -; len: 15; d_gene: -; j_gene: TRBJ1-1
CDR3aa: CASSYSKRGETQYF; CDR3nt: TGTGCCAGCAGTTACTCGAAAAGGGGAGAGACCCAGTACTTC; v_gene: TRBV6-5; abundance: -; len: 14; d_gene: -; j_gene: TRBJ2-5
CDR3aa: CASSLNSAGQGESYGYTF; CDR3nt: TGCGCCAGCAGCCTAAACTCCGCGGGACAGGGGGAGTCATATGGCTACACCTTC; v_gene: TRBV5-1; abundance: -; len: 18; d_gene: TRBD1; j_gene: TRBJ1-2
CDR3aa: CASSQVGYSNQPQHF; CDR3nt: TGCGCCAGCAGCCAAGTGGGCTATAGCAATCAGCCCCAGCATTTT; v_gene: TRBV4-1; abundance: -; len: 15; d_gene: -; j_gene: TRBJ1-5
CDR3aa: CASSLEGPTIYEQYF; CDR3nt: TGTGCCAGCAGCTTGGAAGGCCCAACAATCTACGAGCAGTACTTC; v_gene: TRBV5-4; abundance: -; len: 15; d_gene: -; j_gene: TRBJ2-7
CDR3aa: CASSLGTGANEKLFF; CDR3nt: TGTGCCAGCAGTCTGGGGACAGGGGCTAATGAAAAACTGTTTTTT; v_gene: TRBV27; abundance: -; len: 15; d_gene: TRBD1; j_gene: TRBJ1-4
CDR3aa: CASSNGTSGRSTDTQYF; CDR3nt: TGTGCCAGCAGCAACGGGACTAGCGGGAGAAGCACAGATACGCAGTATTTT; v_gene: TRBV21-1; abundance: -; len: 17; d_gene: -; j_gene: TRBJ2-3